This T cell receptor beta chain was recovered during a study of blood T cell repertoires in COVID-19. About the research overall: The study drew acute and convalescent COVID-19 samples from the United States, Italy and Spain. In each case, the material was cDNA or gDNA derived from T cells, B-cell-depleted T cells, or PBMCs.

A Seattle source enrolled patients during active infection and followed them longitudinally. In the original analysis: By means of reference gene primer amplification, nucleated cell counts were estimated. Libraries were prepared by immunoSEQ multiplex PCR; TCRdb keeps only in-frame clonotypes and omits some of them. From that table come the V and J calls and clone size; the DNA was used to work out D and trimming. In the table there are about 210,000 clones, 82% of which are singletons. CDR1 is SGHAT, CDR2 FQNNGV, per germline. The CDR3 is 15 amino acids. The ends were cut back, 3 bases at V and 9 bases at J, with 20 bases in the middle.

The gene calls are TRBV11-2 and TRBJ1-1; tentative D call: TRBD1 (6 bases). What was sequenced was peripheral blood. The TCR sequence derives from a woman in her 70s with COVID-19, enrolled during active disease. As DNA, the CDR3 is TGTGCCAGCAGCTTTGGGACCGGACAGACCCTAAAAGCTTTCTTT. As protein: CASSFGTGQTLKAFF.